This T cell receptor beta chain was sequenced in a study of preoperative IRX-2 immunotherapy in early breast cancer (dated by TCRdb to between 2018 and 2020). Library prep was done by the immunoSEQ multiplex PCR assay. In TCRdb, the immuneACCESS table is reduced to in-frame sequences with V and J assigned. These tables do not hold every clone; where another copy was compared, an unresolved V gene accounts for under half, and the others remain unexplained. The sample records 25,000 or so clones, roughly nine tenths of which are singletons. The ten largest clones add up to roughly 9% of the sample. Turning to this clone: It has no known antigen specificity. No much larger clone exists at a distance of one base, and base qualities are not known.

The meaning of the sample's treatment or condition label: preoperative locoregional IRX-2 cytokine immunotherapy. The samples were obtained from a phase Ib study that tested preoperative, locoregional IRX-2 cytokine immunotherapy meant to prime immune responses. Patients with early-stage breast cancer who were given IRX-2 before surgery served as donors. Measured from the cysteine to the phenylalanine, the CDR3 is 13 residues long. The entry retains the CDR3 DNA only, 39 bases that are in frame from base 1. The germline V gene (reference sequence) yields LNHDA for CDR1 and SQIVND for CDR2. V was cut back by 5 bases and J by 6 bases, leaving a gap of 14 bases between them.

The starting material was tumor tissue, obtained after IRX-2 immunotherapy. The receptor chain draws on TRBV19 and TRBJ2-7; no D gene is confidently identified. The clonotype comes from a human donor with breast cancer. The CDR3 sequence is CASSPEVLFEQYF. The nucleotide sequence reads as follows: TGTGCCAGTAGTCCAGAGGTCCTATTCGAGCAGTACTTC.